One T cell receptor (beta chain) is described in this entry. Its target is not known. These data belong to a study of T cells expressing NK-cell markers. Study as a whole: The TCR beta repertoires originated in sorted CD3+CD56+NKG2C+, CD3+CD56+NKG2C- and CD3+CD56-NKG2C+ T cells.

The CDR3 length is 11 residues. Study-wide results and caveats: Unclear, still, was the HCMV specificity of the expanded NKG2C+ T cell clones. For 5 to 7 donors, the dominant NKG2C+ clonotypes made up about 1.0-8% of their CD8+ T cells.

Libraries used 5'RACE template switching adding universal primer site and UMIs. One entry per CDR3 protein, without DNA, is what TCRdb gives after re-calling the 5' RACE reads. The sample includes roughly 390,000 distinct CDR3 sequences. This sequence joins TRBV12-3 or TRBV12-4 and TRBJ2-2. The sample taken for sequencing was blood T cells: a sorted CD56 or NKG2C T cell subset, CD4+ or CD8+ T cells, or bulk PBMC T cells (not recorded which). This TCR was sampled from a woman aged 50 to 60 in good health. CDR3 amino acids: CASRFGGELFF.